The entry that follows covers one T cell receptor (beta chain) sequence. The target antigen is unknown. Germline CDR1 is KGHSH and CDR2 is LQKENI. V was pared by 4 bases and J by 2 bases, with 7 bases of the junction left unmatched. The CDR3 is made up of 16 amino acids. PCR employed 60 Vbeta and 13 Jbeta primers. Profiling relied on immunoSEQ multiplex PCR, and the TCRdb table lists in-frame clones only, not all of them. The sample carries about 150,000 clones, around 84% recorded once. These data belong to a study of cytomegalovirus exposure and HLA in healthy donors. Study-wide findings and caveats: Confirmation in vitro established that a few CMV-associated chains were specific for CMV antigens. An analysis that came later showed most CMV-associated TCR beta chains appearing HLA-restricted.

The sequence was obtained from a boy aged 2 to 10 in good health and CMV-seronegative. Sequenced: PBMCs. This sequence joins TRBV18 and TRBJ2-7; 11 bases match TRBD1. The CDR3 sequence: CASSQRTGGLTYEQYF. The CDR3 DNA follows: TGTGCCAGCTCACAGAGGACAGGGGGCCTGACCTACGAGCAGTACTTC.